A selection of T cell receptor beta chains follows, all from one sample in a study of OX40 agonist ivuxolimab in advanced cancers. The method was immunoSEQ multiplex PCR; TCRdb's version includes in-frame clones alone and lacks a portion of them. The sample lists 55,000 to 80,000 clones; approximately 86% were seen once. Specimen: CD4+ or CD8+ T cells sorted from blood, collected in a trial of the OX40 agonist ivuxolimab. The origin of the receptors is an adult with an advanced solid tumor such as melanoma, head and neck, liver or kidney cancer. Each CDR3 is given with its conserved first and last residue. D genes are given only for firm matches. Clone sizes are given selectively: once, few, many, or a class where the clone is expanded.

abundance	v_gene	j_gene	d_gene	CDR3nt	CDR3aa
-	TRBV6-1	TRBJ1-5	-	TGTGCCAGCAGTTATACAGACGGCAATCAGCCCCAGCATTTT	CASSYTDGNQPQHF
-	TRBV4-1	TRBJ2-3	-	TGCGCCAGCAGCCCAAGTTTAGCGGACACAGATACGCAGTATTTT	CASSPSLADTDTQYF
-	TRBV27	TRBJ1-4	-	TGTGCCAGCAGTCCCAGAACGACTAATGAAAAACTGTTTTTT	CASSPRTTNEKLFF
-	TRBV29-1	TRBJ1-1	-	TGCAGCGTTCAGGGACTGGAGAACACTGAAGCTTTCTTT	CSVQGLENTEAFF
-	TRBV18	TRBJ1-1	TRBD1	TGTGCCAGCTCACCCGACAGGGCCTACACTGAAGCTTTCTTT	CASSPDRAYTEAFF
-	TRBV19	TRBJ1-5	-	TGTGCCAGTAGTATGGGTGGGTACAATCAGCCCCAGCATTTT	CASSMGGYNQPQHF
few	TRBV9	TRBJ1-1	-	TGTGCCAGCAGCGGTACAGGGCAGACTGAAGCTTTCTTT	CASSGTGQTEAFF
once	TRBV4-2	TRBJ2-1	-	TGTGCCAGCAGCCAAGATCCGGGTACCGAGCAGTTCTTC	CASSQDPGTEQFF
-	TRBV27	TRBJ2-1	TRBD2	TGTGCCAGCAGCCGCAGCGGGGCTAGCGGGATTGGTGAGCAGTTCTTC	CASSRSGASGIGEQFF
-	TRBV5-1	TRBJ2-1	TRBD2	TGCGCCAGCAGTTCCGGGACTAGTCTTTATGGCGAGCAGTTCTTC	CASSSGTSLYGEQFF
-	TRBV9	TRBJ2-3	TRBD2	TGTGCCAGCAGCGTAGTACCGCTGTCCGGGACTAGCGGGGGAAGCACAGATACGCAGTATTTT	CASSVVPLSGTSGGSTDTQYF
-	TRBV11-2	TRBJ1-1	-	TGTGCCAGCAGCTTCGACAAGAACACTGAAGCTTTCTTT	CASSFDKNTEAFF
-	TRBV2	TRBJ1-5	-	TGTGCCAGCAGTGAAAACAGCAATCAGCCCCAGCATTTT	CASSENSNQPQHF
-	TRBV7-2	TRBJ2-5	-	TGTGCCAGCAGCCCACGAGGGGGAAAGACCCAGTACTTC	CASSPRGGKTQYF